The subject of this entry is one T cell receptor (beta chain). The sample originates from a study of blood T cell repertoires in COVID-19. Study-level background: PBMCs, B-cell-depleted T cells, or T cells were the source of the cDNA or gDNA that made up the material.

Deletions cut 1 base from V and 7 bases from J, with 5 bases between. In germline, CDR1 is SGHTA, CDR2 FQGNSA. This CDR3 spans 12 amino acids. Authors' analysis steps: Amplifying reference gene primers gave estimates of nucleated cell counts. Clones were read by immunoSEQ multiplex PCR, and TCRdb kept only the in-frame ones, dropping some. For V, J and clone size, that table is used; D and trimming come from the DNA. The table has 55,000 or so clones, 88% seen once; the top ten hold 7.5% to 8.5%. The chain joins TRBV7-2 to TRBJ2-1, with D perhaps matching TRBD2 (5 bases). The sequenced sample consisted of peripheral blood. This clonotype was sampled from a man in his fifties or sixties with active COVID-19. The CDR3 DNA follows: TGTGCCAGCAGCTTAGGGAGGAATGAGCAGTTCTTC. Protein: CASSLGRNEQFF. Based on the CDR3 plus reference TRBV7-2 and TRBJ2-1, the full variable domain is GAGVSQSPSNKVTEKGKDVELRCDPISGHTALYWYRQSLGQGLEFLIYFQGNSAPDKSGLPSDRFSAERTGGSVSTLTIQRTQQEDSAVYLCASSLGRNEQFFGPGTRLTVL.